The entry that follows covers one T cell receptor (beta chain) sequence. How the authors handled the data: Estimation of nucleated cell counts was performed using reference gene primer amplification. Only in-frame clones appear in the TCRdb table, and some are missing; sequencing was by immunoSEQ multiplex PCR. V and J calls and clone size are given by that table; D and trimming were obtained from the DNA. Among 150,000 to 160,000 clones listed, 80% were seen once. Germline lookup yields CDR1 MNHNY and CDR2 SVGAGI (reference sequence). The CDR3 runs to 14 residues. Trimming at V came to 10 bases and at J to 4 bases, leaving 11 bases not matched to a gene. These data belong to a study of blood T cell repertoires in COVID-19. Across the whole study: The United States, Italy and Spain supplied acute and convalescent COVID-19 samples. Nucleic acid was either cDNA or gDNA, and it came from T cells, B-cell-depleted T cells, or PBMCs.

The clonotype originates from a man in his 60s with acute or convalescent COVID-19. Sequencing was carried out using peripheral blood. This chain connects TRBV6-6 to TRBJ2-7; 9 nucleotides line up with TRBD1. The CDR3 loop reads CATNTKGQGYEQYF. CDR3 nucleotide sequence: TGTGCCACCAACACTAAAGGACAGGGGTACGAGCAGTACTTC.